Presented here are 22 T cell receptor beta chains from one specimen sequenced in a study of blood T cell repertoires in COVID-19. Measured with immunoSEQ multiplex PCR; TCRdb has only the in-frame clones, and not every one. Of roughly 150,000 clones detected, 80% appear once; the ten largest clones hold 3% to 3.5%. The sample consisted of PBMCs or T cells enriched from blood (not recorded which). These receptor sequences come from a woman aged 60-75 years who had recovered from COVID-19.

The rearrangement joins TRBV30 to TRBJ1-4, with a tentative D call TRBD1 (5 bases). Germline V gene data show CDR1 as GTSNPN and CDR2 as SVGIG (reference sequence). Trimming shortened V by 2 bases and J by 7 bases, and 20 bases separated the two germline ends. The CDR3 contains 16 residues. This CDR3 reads CAWSSSRVGDFEKLFF. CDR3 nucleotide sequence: TGTGCCTGGAGTTCTTCCAGGGTGGGGGACTTTGAAAAACTGTTTTTT.

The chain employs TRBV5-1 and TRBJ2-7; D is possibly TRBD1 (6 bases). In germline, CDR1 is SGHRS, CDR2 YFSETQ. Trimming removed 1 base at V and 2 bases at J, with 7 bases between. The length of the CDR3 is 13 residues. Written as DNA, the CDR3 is TGCGCCAGCAGCTTGTCAGGGGCCTACGAGCAGTACTTC. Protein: CASSLSGAYEQYF.

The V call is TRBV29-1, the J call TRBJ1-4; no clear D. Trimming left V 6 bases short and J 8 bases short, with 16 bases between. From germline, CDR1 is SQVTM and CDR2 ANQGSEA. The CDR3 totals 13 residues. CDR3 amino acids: CSVQTRTVEKLFF. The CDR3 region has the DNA TGCAGCGTGCAAACCCGGACTGTGGAAAAACTGTTTTTT.

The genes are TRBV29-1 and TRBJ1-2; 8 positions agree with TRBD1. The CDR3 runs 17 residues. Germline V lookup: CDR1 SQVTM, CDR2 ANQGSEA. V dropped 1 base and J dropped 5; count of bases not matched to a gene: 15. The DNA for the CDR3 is TGCAGCGTTGAAGTTCACCCGGACAGGGCCGGCTTATATGGCTACACCTTC. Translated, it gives CSVEVHPDRAGLYGYTF.

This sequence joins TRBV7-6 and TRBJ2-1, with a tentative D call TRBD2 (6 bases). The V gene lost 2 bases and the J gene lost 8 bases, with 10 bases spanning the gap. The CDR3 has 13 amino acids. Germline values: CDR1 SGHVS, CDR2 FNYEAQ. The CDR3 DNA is TGTGCCAGCAGCTTATTGCGGAGGGATGAGCAGTTCTTC. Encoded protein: CASSLLRRDEQFF.

For the CDR3, the DNA is TGTGCCAGCAGTCTAACAGGGGACACTGAAGCTTTCTTT. Its translation: CASSLTGDTEAFF. The chain uses TRBV6-5 and TRBJ1-1, with 7 bases that match TRBD1. Germline CDR1 is MNHEY and CDR2 is SVGAGI. This CDR3 is built from 13 residues. V trimming: 5 bases; J trimming: 3 bases; junction bases outside the gene matches: 3.

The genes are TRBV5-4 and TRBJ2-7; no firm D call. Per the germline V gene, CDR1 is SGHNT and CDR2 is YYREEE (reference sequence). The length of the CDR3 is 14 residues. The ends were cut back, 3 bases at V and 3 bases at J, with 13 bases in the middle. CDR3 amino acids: CASSSNSLIYEQYF. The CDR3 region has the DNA TGTGCCAGCAGCTCTAATAGCCTGATCTACGAGCAGTACTTC.

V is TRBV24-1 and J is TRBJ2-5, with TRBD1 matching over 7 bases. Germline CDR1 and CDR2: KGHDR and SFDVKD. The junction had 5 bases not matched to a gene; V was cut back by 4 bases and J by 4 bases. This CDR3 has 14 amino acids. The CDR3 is CATSEATGRETQYF. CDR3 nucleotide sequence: TGTGCCACCAGTGAGGCGACAGGGAGAGAGACCCAGTACTTC.

The CDR3 here is CAKQGSNQPQHF. The CDR3 DNA follows: TGCGCCAAACAGGGTAGCAATCAGCCCCAGCATTTT. The gene calls are TRBV10-2 and TRBJ1-5; tentatively, D is TRBD1 (6 bases). V lost 10 bases and J lost 0, with 7 bases in between. The CDR3 loop spans 12 amino acids. Per germline, CDR1 WSHSY and CDR2 SAAADI.

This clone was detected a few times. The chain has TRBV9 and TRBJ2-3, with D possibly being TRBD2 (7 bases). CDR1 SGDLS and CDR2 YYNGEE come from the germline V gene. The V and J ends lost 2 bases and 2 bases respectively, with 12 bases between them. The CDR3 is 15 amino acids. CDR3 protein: CASSVGGLATDTQYF. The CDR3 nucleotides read TGTGCCAGCAGCGTCGGGGGGCTAGCCACAGATACGCAGTATTTT.

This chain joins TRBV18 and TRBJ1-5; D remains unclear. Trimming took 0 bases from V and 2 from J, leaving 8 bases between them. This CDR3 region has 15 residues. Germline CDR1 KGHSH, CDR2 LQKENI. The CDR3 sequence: CASSPPPEGNQPQHF. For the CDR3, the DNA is TGTGCCAGCTCACCACCACCGGAGGGCAATCAGCCCCAGCATTTT.

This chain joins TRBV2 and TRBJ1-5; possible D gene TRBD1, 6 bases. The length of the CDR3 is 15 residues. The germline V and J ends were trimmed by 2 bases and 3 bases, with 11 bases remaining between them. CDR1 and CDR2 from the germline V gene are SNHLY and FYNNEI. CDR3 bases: TGTGCCAGCAGTGAAAGGACAGATATCAATCAGCCCCAGCATTTT. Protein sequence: CASSERTDINQPQHF.

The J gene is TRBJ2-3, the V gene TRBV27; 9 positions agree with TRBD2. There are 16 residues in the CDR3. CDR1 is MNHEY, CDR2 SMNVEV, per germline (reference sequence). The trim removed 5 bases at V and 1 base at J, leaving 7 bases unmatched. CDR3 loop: CASSPLLAGGTDTQYF. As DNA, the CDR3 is TGTGCCAGCAGTCCCCTCTTAGCGGGGGGCACAGATACGCAGTATTTT.

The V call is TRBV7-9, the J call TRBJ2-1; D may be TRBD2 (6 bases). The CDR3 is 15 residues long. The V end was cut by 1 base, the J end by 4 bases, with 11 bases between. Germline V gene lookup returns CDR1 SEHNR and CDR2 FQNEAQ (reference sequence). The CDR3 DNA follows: TGTGCCAGCAGCTTAGGACCGGGGAGGTACAATGAGCAGTTCTTC. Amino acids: CASSLGPGRYNEQFF. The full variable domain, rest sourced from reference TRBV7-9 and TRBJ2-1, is DTGVSQNPRHKITKRGQNVTFRCDPISEHNRLYWYRQTLGQGPEFLTYFQNEAQLEKSRLLSDRFSAERPKGSFSTLEIQRTEQGDSAMYLCASSLGPGRYNEQFFGPGTRLTVL.

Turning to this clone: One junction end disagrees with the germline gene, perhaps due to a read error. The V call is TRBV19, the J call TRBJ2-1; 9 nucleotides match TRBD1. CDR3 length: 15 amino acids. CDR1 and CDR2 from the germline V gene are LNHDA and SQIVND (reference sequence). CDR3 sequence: CASSITGGSHNEQFF. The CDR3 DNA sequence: TGTGCCAGTAGTATTACAGGGGGCTCCCACAATGAGCAGTTCTTC.

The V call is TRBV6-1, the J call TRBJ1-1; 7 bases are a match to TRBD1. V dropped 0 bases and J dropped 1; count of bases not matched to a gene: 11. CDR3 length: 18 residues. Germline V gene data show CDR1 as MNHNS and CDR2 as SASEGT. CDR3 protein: CASSEAIKGAAWNTEAFF. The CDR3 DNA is TGTGCCAGCAGTGAAGCTATAAAGGGGGCAGCTTGGAACACTGAAGCTTTCTTT.

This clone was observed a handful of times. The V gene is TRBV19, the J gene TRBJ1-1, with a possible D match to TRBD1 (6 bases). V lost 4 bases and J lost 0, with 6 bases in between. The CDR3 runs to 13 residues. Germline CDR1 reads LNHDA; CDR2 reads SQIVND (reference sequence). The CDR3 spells CASSTGVNTEAFF. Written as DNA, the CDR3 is TGTGCCAGTAGTACAGGGGTGAACACTGAAGCTTTCTTT.

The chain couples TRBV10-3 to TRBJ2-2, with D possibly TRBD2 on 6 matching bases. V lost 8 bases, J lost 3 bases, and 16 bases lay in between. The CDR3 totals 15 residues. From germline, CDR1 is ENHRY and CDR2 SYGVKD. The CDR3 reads CAIGSSGGHTGELFF. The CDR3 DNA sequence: TGTGCCATCGGAAGTTCCGGGGGACACACCGGGGAGCTGTTTTTT.

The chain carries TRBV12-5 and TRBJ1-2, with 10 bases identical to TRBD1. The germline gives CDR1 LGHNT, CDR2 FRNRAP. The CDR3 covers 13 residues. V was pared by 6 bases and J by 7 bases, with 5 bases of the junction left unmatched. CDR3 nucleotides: TGTGCTAGTGGACGGGACAGGGGTCCTGGCTACACCTTC. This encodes CASGRDRGPGYTF.

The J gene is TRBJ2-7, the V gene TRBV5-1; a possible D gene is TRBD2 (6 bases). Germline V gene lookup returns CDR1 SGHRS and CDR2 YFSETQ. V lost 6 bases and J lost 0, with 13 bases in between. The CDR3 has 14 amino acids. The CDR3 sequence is CASNRDWSSYEQYF. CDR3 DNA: TGCGCCAGCAACCGGGACTGGAGCTCCTACGAGCAGTACTTC.

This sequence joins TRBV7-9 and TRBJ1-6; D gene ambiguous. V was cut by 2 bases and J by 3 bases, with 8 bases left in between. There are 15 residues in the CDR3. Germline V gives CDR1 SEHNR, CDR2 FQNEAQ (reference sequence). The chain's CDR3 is CASSLNRNYNSPLHF. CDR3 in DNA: TGTGCCAGCAGCTTAAACAGAAACTATAATTCACCCCTCCACTTT.

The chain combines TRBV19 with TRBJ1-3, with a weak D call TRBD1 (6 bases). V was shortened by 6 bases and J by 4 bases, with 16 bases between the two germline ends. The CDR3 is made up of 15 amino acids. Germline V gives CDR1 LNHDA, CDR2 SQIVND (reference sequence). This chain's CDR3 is CASRLQGSLGNTIYF. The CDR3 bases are TGTGCCAGTAGGCTACAGGGTAGTTTGGGAAACACCATATATTTT. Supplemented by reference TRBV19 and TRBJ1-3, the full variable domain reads DGGITQSPKYLFRKEGQNVTLSCEQNLNHDAMYWYRQDPGQGLRLIYYSQIVNDFQKGDIAEGYSVSREKKESFPLTVTSAQKNPTAFYLCASRLQGSLGNTIYFGEGSWLTVV.